A selection of T cell receptor beta chains follows, all from one sample in a study of blood T cell repertoires in COVID-19. Clones were sequenced by immunoSEQ multiplex PCR, and TCRdb holds only the in-frame ones, with some missing. The profile shows about 260,000 clones, approximately 89% of them singletons. The sequenced sample consisted of PBMCs or T cells enriched from blood (not recorded which). The receptor set was obtained from a woman aged 40 to 50 who had been exposed to COVID-19. Each CDR3 is given with its conserved first and last residue. A D gene is named only where the DNA matches it firmly. Expanded clones are given a class, and other clones once, few, many or no size at all.

CDR3nt	CDR3aa	v_gene	len	j_gene	abundance	d_gene
TGTGCCAGCAGCTTAATACCCGGACTAGCGGCGTACAATGAGCAGTTCTTC	CASSLIPGLAAYNEQFF	TRBV7-3	17	TRBJ2-1	NA	TRBD2
TGTGCCAGCAGTGAATCAGGGGGCTACGAGCAGTACTTC	CASSESGGYEQYF	TRBV2	13	TRBJ2-7	NA	TRBD1
TGTGCCAGCAGCCAGCGCGGCAAGCCCCAGCATTTT	CASSQRGKPQHF	TRBV3-1/TRBV3-2	12	TRBJ1-5	once	NA
TGTGCCAGCAGTCCAACCGACAGGGATCGAGCTTTCTTT	CASSPTDRDRAFF	TRBV6-5	13	TRBJ1-1	once	TRBD1
TGTGCCAGCAGTTACAGGGGGAGTCAGCCCCAGCATTTT	CASSYRGSQPQHF	TRBV6-5	13	TRBJ1-5	NA	NA
TGTGCCAGCAGTTACGGGGGCCAGACTAATGAAAAACTGTTTTTT	CASSYGGQTNEKLFF	TRBV6-5	15	TRBJ1-4	NA	NA
TGTGCCAGCAGTGTGACAGGGGAATACGAGCAGTACTTC	CASSVTGEYEQYF	TRBV28	13	TRBJ2-7	NA	TRBD1
TGTGCCAGCAGCCCGACGCAAAGCAGCGGATATGGCTACACCTTC	CASSPTQSSGYGYTF	TRBV3-1/TRBV3-2	15	TRBJ1-2	NA	NA
TGTGCCAGCAGCTTAACGCCTTCAGCGGGTACCACAGATACGCAGTATTTT	CASSLTPSAGTTDTQYF	TRBV7-3	17	TRBJ2-3	many	NA
TGCGCCAGCAGCGGAGAGGGCTCCTATAATTCACCCCTCCACTTT	CASSGEGSYNSPLHF	TRBV5-1	15	TRBJ1-6	NA	NA
TGCGCCAGCAGTGAGACAGGAGTGAGCAATCAGCCCCAGCATTTT	CASSETGVSNQPQHF	TRBV5-1	15	TRBJ1-5	NA	NA
TGTGCCAGCACCCAGCGTCCGTGGCAGGGCTACGAGCAGTACTTC	CASTQRPWQGYEQYF	TRBV7-2	15	TRBJ2-7	NA	NA
TGTGCCAGCAGCCGGACAACGTATAATTCACCCCTCCACTTT	CASSRTTYNSPLHF	TRBV6-5	14	TRBJ1-6	few	NA
TGTGCCAGCAGCGTAGCCCCTAGCGGGGCCAATGAGCAGTTCTTC	CASSVAPSGANEQFF	TRBV9	15	TRBJ2-1	once	TRBD2
TGTGCCAGCAGTAGACCCGGGACAGGAAACACCGGGGAGCTGTTTTTT	CASSRPGTGNTGELFF	TRBV6-2/TRBV6-3	16	TRBJ2-2	NA	TRBD1
TGTGCCAGCAGCTTAGCTTGGAGGGCTGGCAATCAGCCCCAGCATTTT	CASSLAWRAGNQPQHF	TRBV7-2	16	TRBJ1-5	NA	NA
TGTGCCAGCAGCTTAAAGTCCGGGGCAGGGGACCTAGATACGCAGTATTTT	CASSLKSGAGDLDTQYF	TRBV7-9	17	TRBJ2-3	once	NA
TGCAGCGTACCCAGTCGGACAGGCACGAACTATGGCTACACCTTC	CSVPSRTGTNYGYTF	TRBV29-1	15	TRBJ1-2	NA	TRBD1
TGTGCCAGCAGCGAACGACAGGGCGGGCAGCCCCAGCATTTT	CASSERQGGQPQHF	TRBV7-2	14	TRBJ1-5	NA	TRBD1
TGCGCCAGCAGCCAAGATCTGACTGATTCCTATGGCTACACCTTC	CASSQDLTDSYGYTF	TRBV4-1	15	TRBJ1-2	NA	NA
TGTGCCAGTCGCCGGGACAGGGCCAATTTGAACACTGAAGCTTTCTTT	CASRRDRANLNTEAFF	TRBV19	16	TRBJ1-1	NA	TRBD1
TGTGCCAGCAGCCAAGAGTCTAGCGGGACCTACGAGCAGTACTTC	CASSQESSGTYEQYF	TRBV3-1/TRBV3-2	15	TRBJ2-7	NA	TRBD2
TGTGCCAGCTCACCCCCGGGAGGAGAGGGGCCTAATCAGCCCCAGCATTTT	CASSPPGGEGPNQPQHF	TRBV18	17	TRBJ1-5	NA	NA
TGTGCCAGCAGTTTATCTGGGGGGGCCGAGCAGTACTTC	CASSLSGGAEQYF	TRBV12-3/TRBV12-4	13	TRBJ2-7	once	NA
TGCAGCCTAACCTCCGTCAATGAGCAGTTCTTC	CSLTSVNEQFF	TRBV29-1	11	TRBJ2-1	NA	NA
TGCGCCAGCAGCCAAGGTGGCAGGGGCTATGGCTACACCTTC	CASSQGGRGYGYTF	TRBV4-3	14	TRBJ1-2	NA	NA
TGTGCCAGCAGCTTTTGGCGGGAACGAGGTAGCTATGGCTACACCTTC	CASSFWRERGSYGYTF	TRBV7-2	16	TRBJ1-2	NA	NA
TGCAGCGTGGGACTAGCGGGGGGTCAAGAGACCCAGTACTTC	CSVGLAGGQETQYF	TRBV29-1	14	TRBJ2-5	NA	TRBD2
TGTGCCAGCAGTTTATCGGCAGGGGCCGGAAACACCATATATTTT	CASSLSAGAGNTIYF	TRBV27	15	TRBJ1-3	NA	NA
TGTGCCAGCAGTGTCCAGGGAACTGGCTACACCTTC	CASSVQGTGYTF	TRBV12-3/TRBV12-4	12	TRBJ1-2	NA	NA
TGTGCCAGCAGTTTATGGAGACAGGGAGAAGCTTTCTTT	CASSLWRQGEAFF	TRBV28	13	TRBJ1-1	NA	TRBD1
TGTGCCAGTAGCCTTTTAGGGGGCCGCAATCAGCCCCAGCATTTT	CASSLLGGRNQPQHF	TRBV19	15	TRBJ1-5	few	TRBD1
TGCAGTGCTAGTCTTACAGGTCAAGAGACCCAGTACTTC	CSASLTGQETQYF	TRBV20-1	13	TRBJ2-5	once	NA
TGTGCCAGCCGTAATCGGGGGTTCGCGAACACCGGGGAGCTGTTTTTT	CASRNRGFANTGELFF	TRBV2	16	TRBJ2-2	NA	NA
TGTGCCAGCACCCTCCGTGGTAGCGGCCAAGAGACCCAGTACTTC	CASTLRGSGQETQYF	TRBV9	15	TRBJ2-5	NA	NA
TGTGCCAGCAGTTTAATGTCAGGGGTTGTCACTGAAGCTTTCTTT	CASSLMSGVVTEAFF	TRBV27	15	TRBJ1-1	few	NA
TGTGCCAGCAGCGTGGACAGGACAACCCTCCACCTCTATGGCTACACCTTC	CASSVDRTTLHLYGYTF	TRBV5-8	17	TRBJ1-2	few	TRBD1
TGTGCCAGCAGCGGACAGGGGGCCGAGGGCTACACCTTC	CASSGQGAEGYTF	TRBV7-9	13	TRBJ1-2	once	TRBD1
TGTGCCAGCAGCTTAGGCGGGACTCCCGTGGAGGAGCAGTTCTTC	CASSLGGTPVEEQFF	TRBV11-2	15	TRBJ2-1	NA	NA
TGTGCCAGCAGCTTAGTGGGGGGACCTATATCGGAGACCCAGTACTTC	CASSLVGGPISETQYF	TRBV7-2	16	TRBJ2-5	NA	NA
TGCGCCAGCAGCCAAGAGGTGAACAGGGCTTCCTACAATGAGCAGTTCTTC	CASSQEVNRASYNEQFF	TRBV4-3	17	TRBJ2-1	NA	NA
TGTGCCAGCTCACCGTCCGGGACAGGCTACATGAACACTGAAGCTTTCTTT	CASSPSGTGYMNTEAFF	TRBV18	17	TRBJ1-1	once	TRBD1